This TCR beta chain was captured by sequencing in a study of neoadjuvant nivolumab and ipilimumab in lung cancer. This CDR3 has 16 amino acids. Germline lookup yields CDR1 SGHTA and CDR2 FQGNSA. V was clipped by 4 bases and J by 6 bases, with 21 bases between them. Notes on this clone: Its antigen is not known.

General study findings and limits: Only a single major-pathologic-response sample was available for clonality analysis. A small number of samples were TCR sequenced.

Repertoires were generated with immunoSEQ multiplex PCR, while TCRdb's copy carries only in-frame clones and drops some. The sample has roughly 14,000 clones; approximately 71% are singletons. Sequenced material: peripheral blood, taken after neoadjuvant nivolumab, alone or with ipilimumab, at or shortly before surgery. V and J are TRBV7-2 and TRBJ1-2; D is unresolved. The receptor was derived from an adult with non-small cell lung cancer. CDR3 protein: CASSSDWTAPSHGYTF. The DNA for the CDR3 is TGTGCCAGCAGCTCGGATTGGACCGCCCCGTCCCATGGCTACACCTTC.